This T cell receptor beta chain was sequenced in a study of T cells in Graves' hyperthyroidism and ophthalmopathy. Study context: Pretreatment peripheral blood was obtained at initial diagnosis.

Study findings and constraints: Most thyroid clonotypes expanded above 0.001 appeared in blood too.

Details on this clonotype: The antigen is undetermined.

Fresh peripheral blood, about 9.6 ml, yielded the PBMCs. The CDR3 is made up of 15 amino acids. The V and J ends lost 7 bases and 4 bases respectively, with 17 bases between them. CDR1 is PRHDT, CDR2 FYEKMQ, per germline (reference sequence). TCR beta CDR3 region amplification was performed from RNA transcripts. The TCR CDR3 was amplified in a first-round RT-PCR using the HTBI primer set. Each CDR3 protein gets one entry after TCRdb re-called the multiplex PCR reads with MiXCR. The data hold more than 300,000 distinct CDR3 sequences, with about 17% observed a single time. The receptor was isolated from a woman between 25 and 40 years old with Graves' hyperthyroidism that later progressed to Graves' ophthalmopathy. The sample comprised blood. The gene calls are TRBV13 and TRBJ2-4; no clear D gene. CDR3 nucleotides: TGTGCCAGCAAAGCCAGCATTGGTCGAAAAAACATTCAGTACTTC. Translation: CASKASIGRKNIQYF. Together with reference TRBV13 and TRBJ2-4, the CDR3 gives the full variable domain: AAGVIQSPRHLIKEKRETATLKCYPIPRHDTVYWYQQGPGQDPQFLISFYEKMQSDKGSIPDRFSAQQFSDYHSELNMSSLELGDSALYFCASKASIGRKNIQYFGAGTRLSVL.